The subject of this entry is one T cell receptor beta chain. This clone was picked up one time. Which antigen it targets is not known. No base qualities exist here, and no much larger clone lies one base off it. Relative to germline, V is missing 1 base and J is missing 9 bases, with 9 bases of the junction outside any gene match. Per the germline V gene, SGHRS is the CDR1 and YFSETQ is the CDR2. From the cysteine through the phenylalanine, the CDR3 covers 16 amino acids. Here the CDR3 DNA is all that survives: 48 bases in frame from base 1. The data derive from a study of cytomegalovirus exposure and HLA in healthy donors (dated by TCRdb to the late 2010s). About the full investigation: According to a later analysis, one platform produced both the roughly 110 validation repertoires and the 666 repertoires of the first cohort. The study combined high-throughput TCR immunosequencing, statistical association of individual TCRs with disease status, and machine learning to predict cytomegalovirus infection status. A separate validation cohort of approximately 120 different subjects was used in addition to the roughly 700-subject first cohort. The study aimed to test whether cataloging public T cell receptors could reveal signatures of past pathogen exposure. Summary of the overall study and its limitations: The validation cohort had no HLA typing available for a later analysis, so co-occurrence within that cohort was assessed over all 130 or so repertoires. Subsequent analysis determined that TCRs grouped into clusters in the first cohort also showed a tendency toward co-occurrence across the roughly 120 validation repertoires, and 94% of cluster scores exceeded 0. The study gave a list of roughly 150 TCR beta chains associated with cytomegalovirus. In both the original and validation cohorts, the classifier was reported to diagnose cytomegalovirus status with high specificity and sensitivity. Three of the identified cytomegalovirus-associated TCR beta chains were confirmed in vitro to be specific for cytomegalovirus antigens. Across donors, most TCR sequences were observed very rarely, whereas some public TCRs were present in many individuals. According to the authors, the approach could potentially be generalized to other disease states and immunological phenotypes.

The protocol used for the library was the immunoSEQ multiplex PCR assay. The authors' pipeline ran thus. A statistical classification framework was built for diagnosing cytomegalovirus status from the catalog of TCR beta chain sequences. TCRdb's version of the immuneACCESS table is confined to in-frame rearrangements and falls short of the full clone set. An unresolved V gene accounts for under half of the shortfall where checked; the remainder is of unknown origin. The DNA gave D and trimming, while V, J and clone size come from that table. This sample holds 200,000 to 300,000 clones; around 88% were observed only once. The ten largest account for 1.2% of the sample. The donors were included in the validation cohort of approximately 120 subjects, a group kept apart from the approximately 700-subject first cohort.

The material sequenced was PBMCs. The sequence was obtained from a woman under 40 in good health and CMV-seropositive. This chain is built from TRBV5-1 and TRBJ2-1; the central 11 bases match TRBD2. The sequence in DNA is TGCGCCAGCAGCTTGACACTAGCGGGAGCCCCCCTTGAGCAGTTCTTC. Its translation is CASSLTLAGAPLEQFF. Outside the CDR3, residues come from the reference TRBV5-1 and TRBJ2-1 proteins, so the full variable domain is: KAGVTQTPRYLIKTRGQQVTLSCSPISGHRSVSWYQQTPGQGLQFLFEYFSETQRNKGNFPGRFSGRQFSNSRSEMNVSTLELGDSALYLCASSLTLAGAPLEQFFGPGTRLTVL.